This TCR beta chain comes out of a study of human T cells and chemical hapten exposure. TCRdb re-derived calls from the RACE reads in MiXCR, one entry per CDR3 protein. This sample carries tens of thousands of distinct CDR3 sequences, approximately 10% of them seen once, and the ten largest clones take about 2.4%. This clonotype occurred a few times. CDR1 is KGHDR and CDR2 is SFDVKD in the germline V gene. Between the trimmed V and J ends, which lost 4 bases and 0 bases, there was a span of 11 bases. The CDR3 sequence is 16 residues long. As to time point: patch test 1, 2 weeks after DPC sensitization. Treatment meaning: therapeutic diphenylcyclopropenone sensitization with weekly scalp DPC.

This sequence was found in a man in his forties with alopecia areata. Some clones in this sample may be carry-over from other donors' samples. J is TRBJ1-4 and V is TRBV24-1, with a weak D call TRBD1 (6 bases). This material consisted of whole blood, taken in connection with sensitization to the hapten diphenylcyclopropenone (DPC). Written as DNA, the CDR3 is TGTGCCACCAGTGACGGACCAGGGGCAACTAATGAAAAACTGTTTTTT. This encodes CATSDGPGATNEKLFF.